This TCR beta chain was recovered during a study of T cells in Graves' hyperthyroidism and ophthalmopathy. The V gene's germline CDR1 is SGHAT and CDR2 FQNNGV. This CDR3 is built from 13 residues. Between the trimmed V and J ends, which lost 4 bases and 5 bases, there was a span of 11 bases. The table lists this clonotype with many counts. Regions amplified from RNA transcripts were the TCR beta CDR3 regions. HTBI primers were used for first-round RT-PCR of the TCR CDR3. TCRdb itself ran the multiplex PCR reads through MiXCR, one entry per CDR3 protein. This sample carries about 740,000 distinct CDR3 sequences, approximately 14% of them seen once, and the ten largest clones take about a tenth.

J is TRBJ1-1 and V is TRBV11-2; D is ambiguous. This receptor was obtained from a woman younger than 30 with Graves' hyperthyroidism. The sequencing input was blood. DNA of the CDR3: TGTGCCAGCAGCTCCCTGACCCGGACTGAAGCTTTCTTT. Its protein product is CASSSLTRTEAFF.